This paragraph covers one T cell receptor (beta chain) sequence. Its cognate antigen is unknown. These data come from a study of beta chain features in type 1 diabetes. Study conclusions and caveats: It was among patients, rather than healthy donors, that naive, central memory and Treg TCRB repertoires appeared more similar. People with Type 1 diabetes carried modestly yet significantly shorter TCRB CDR3s in all four CD4+ subsets.

The CDR3 runs to 13 residues. Germline CDR1 SGHRS, CDR2 YFSETQ. The V and J ends lost 4 bases and 4 bases respectively, with 12 bases between them. Sequenced material consisted of expressed TCRB transcripts (all of the isolated RNA was reverse transcribed). Approximately 4 million reads was the average for naive, central memory and regulatory T cell samples. Data came from immunoSEQ multiplex PCR; TCRdb stores just in-frame clones and leaves some out. The repertoire holds 160,000 or so clones, roughly 63% seen once, with 0.08% to 0.1% in the top ten. Central memory, naive, regulatory and stem cell-like memory CD4+ cells were sorted by CD45RO/CCR7/CD25/CD127/CD95/CD27.

The source of this sequence is a man under 40 with type 1 diabetes. J is TRBJ2-7 and V is TRBV5-1; D uncertain. Sequenced: naive CD4+ T cells from blood. CDR3 nucleotides: TGCGCCAGCAGCACCGGTACAGCTTACGAGCAGTACTTC. It yields the protein CASSTGTAYEQYF.